This TCR beta chain was recorded in a study of cytomegalovirus exposure and HLA in healthy donors. Method: immunoSEQ multiplex PCR; TCRdb's copy keeps in-frame clones and lacks some. The table has over 150,000 clones, 70% to 90% seen once. General observations from the study: Within the approximately 130 validation repertoires, first-cohort TCR clusters tended to co-occur, according to a later analysis. Reportedly, cytomegalovirus status was diagnosed with high sensitivity and specificity. The study recorded around 160 TCR beta chains that were cytomegalovirus-associated. Specificity of a few CMV-associated chains for CMV antigens was verified in vitro.

CDR3 length: 16 amino acids. With 1 base removed from V and 5 bases from J, the gap between germline ends came to 17 bases. Germline loops: CDR1 MGHRA, CDR2 YSYEKL. About this clone itself: Its antigen is still unknown.

The genes are TRBV4-1 and TRBJ1-1; D ambiguous. The source is a woman aged 30 to 39 in good health and CMV-seronegative. Sequenced input: PBMCs. CDR3: CASSQGLGRSVTEAFF. The CDR3 nucleotides are TGCGCCAGCAGCCAAGGCTTGGGCAGGTCGGTGACTGAAGCTTTCTTT.